Shown below are 8 T cell receptor beta chains from a single sample sequenced in a study of T cell responses to AZD1222 COVID-19 vaccine. Produced via immunoSEQ multiplex PCR; TCRdb's table is partial and in-frame only. Of over 150,000 clones in the sample, around 88% were seen once. The sample consisted of peripheral blood, taken 28 days after the second AZD1222 dose. The receptors were gathered from an adult who received the AZD1222 COVID-19 vaccine.

This chain uses TRBV6-6 with TRBJ1-5; 7 bases fit TRBD1. CDR1 MNHNY and CDR2 SVGAGI come from the germline V gene (reference sequence). Unmatched junction bases numbered 5, after V lost 5 bases and J lost 1 base. The CDR3 has 15 amino acids. The CDR3 sequence is CASSPGDRSNQPQHF. In nucleotides, the CDR3 is TGTGCCAGCAGTCCGGGGGACAGAAGCAATCAGCCCCAGCATTTT.

As DNA, the CDR3 is TGTGCCAGCAGTGAAGATTGGGGGGCCGACACTGAAGCTTTCTTT. Translated, it gives CASSEDWGADTEAFF. This sequence joins TRBV6-1 and TRBJ1-1, with TRBD1 as a possible D gene (6 bases). V was shortened by 1 base and J by 3 bases, with 12 bases between the two germline ends. This CDR3 has 15 amino acids. The V gene's germline CDR1 is MNHNS and CDR2 SASEGT.

This clone was detected a few times. The V and J genes are TRBV11-2 and TRBJ2-7; D gene uncertain. The CDR3 runs 17 residues. Germline V gene lookup returns CDR1 SGHAT and CDR2 FQNNGV. V lost 3 bases, J lost 4 bases, and 22 bases lay in between. The CDR3 nucleotides read TGTGCCAGCAGCTTGATTCGCCGGCACAACGGAGTATACGAGCAGTACTTC. Protein sequence: CASSLIRRHNGVYEQYF.

The chain employs TRBV5-1 and TRBJ1-4; 10 nucleotides line up with TRBD1. The CDR3 contains 16 residues. Germline CDR1 is SGHRS and CDR2 is YFSETQ. The junction had 3 bases not matched to a gene; V was cut back by 4 bases and J by 0 bases. The chain's CDR3 is CASSNGQGATNEKLFF. CDR3 sequence (DNA): TGCGCCAGCAGCAATGGACAGGGGGCAACTAATGAAAAACTGTTTTTT.

The chain employs TRBV12-5 and TRBJ2-1, with 9 positions matching TRBD2. The CDR3 extends over 15 amino acids. Germline CDR1 reads LGHNT; CDR2 reads FRNRAP. V trimming: 2 bases; J trimming: 7 bases; junction bases outside the gene matches: 6. DNA of the CDR3: TGTGCTAGTGGTTTGAGGCGGGGGGGCGGAAATGAGCAGTTCTTC. Its protein is CASGLRRGGGNEQFF.

The chain carries TRBV9 and TRBJ2-2; no clear D gene. Germline CDR1 SGDLS, CDR2 YYNGEE. Trimming shortened V by 1 base and J by 8 bases, and 12 bases separated the two germline ends. The CDR3 spans 14 residues. The CDR3 protein is CASSVYRMEGELFF. The CDR3 DNA reads as TGTGCCAGCAGCGTATATCGTATGGAAGGGGAGCTGTTTTTT.

Comments on this clone: The sample contains more than one DNA sequence encoding this CDR3. V usage is TRBV5-1 and J usage is TRBJ1-1; the D gene is possibly TRBD1 (6 bases). CDR1 and CDR2 (germline): SGHRS, YFSETQ. The CDR3 has 14 amino acids. The ends were cut back, 3 bases at V and 1 base at J, with 10 bases in the middle. The CDR3 is CASSSTGSNTEAFF. The CDR3 nucleotides are TGCGCCAGCAGCTCAACAGGGTCGAACACTGAAGCTTTCTTT.

The CDR3 coding sequence is TGTGCCAGCAGCCCTAGACAGCCTTATCAGCCCCAGCATTTT. The encoded protein is CASSPRQPYQPQHF. The J gene is TRBJ1-5, the V gene TRBV7-7; TRBD1 might be the D (5 bases). Trimming left V 5 bases short and J 5 bases short, with 13 bases between. The CDR3 is 14 residues long. Germline-derived CDR1 and CDR2 are SSHAT and FNYEAQ (reference sequence).